This T cell receptor beta chain was found in a study of T cell clonotyping in hematopoietic cell transplantation. The overall study: Recipient samples before transplant were obtained post-cytoreduction.

This CDR3 has 15 amino acids. V dropped 2 bases and J dropped 2 bases, with 13 bases sitting between them. The germline V gene has CDR1 MNHNS and CDR2 SASEGT. The time point denotes: recipient sample about 28 days before transplant, after cytoreduction. Clones were read by immunoSEQ multiplex PCR, and TCRdb kept only the in-frame ones, dropping some. The table has about 69,000 clones, about 96% seen once; the top ten hold under 2%. V gene TRBV6-1 combines with J gene TRBJ2-7, with D possibly called TRBD1 or TRBD2 (5 bases each). The specimen comprised peripheral blood mononuclear cells, sampled before stem cell transplant. The sequence came from a woman aged 50 to 60 with acute myeloid leukemia. Some clones in this sample may be carry-over from other donors' samples. CDR3 sequence reads: CASSELWDPTYEQYF. Written as DNA, the CDR3 is TGTGCCAGCAGTGAATTGTGGGACCCAACCTACGAGCAGTACTTC.